This record covers a single T cell receptor beta chain. Its matching antigen is unknown. This record comes from a study of T cell repertoires in cytomegalovirus infection. Across the whole study: Indications of both CMV infection and matching HLA type were provided by public TCR beta signatures.

Using its own MiXCR run on the reads, TCRdb lists one record per CDR3 protein. The data hold roughly 340,000 distinct CDR3 sequences, with about 27% observed a single time. CDR3 size: 16 residues. Trimming left V 1 base short and J 2 bases short, with 11 bases between. CDR1 MDHEN and CDR2 SYDVKM come from the germline V gene. The chain links TRBV28 to TRBJ2-2; tentative D call: TRBD2 (6 bases). The TCR comes from a human donor in good health (CMV status not recorded). Some clones in this sample may be carry-over from other donors' samples. The specimen was cultured PBMCs, collected from culture after CMV antigen stimulation. Here the CDR3 reads CASSLYPEGNTGELFF. The CDR3 region has the DNA TGTGCCAGCAGTTTATATCCGGAGGGAAACACCGGGGAGCTGTTTTTT. Supplemented by reference TRBV28 and TRBJ2-2, the full variable domain reads DVKVTQSSRYLVKRTGEKVFLECVQDMDHENMFWYRQDPGLGLRLIYFSYDVKMKEKGDIPEGYSVSREKKERFSLILESASTNQTSMYLCASSLYPEGNTGELFFGEGSRLTVL.